The entry below describes one T cell receptor beta chain. The TCR beta profiling, which covered VDJ combination and CDR3 sequence, was carried out using genomic DNA as the template. MiXCR, applied by TCRdb to the reads, yields one record per CDR3 protein. The table includes about 160,000 distinct CDR3 sequences, 71% detected once. The authors sequenced patients whose flow cytometry had shown CD8+CD57+ cell expansion. The diagnosis in all patients was severe acquired aplastic anemia. This entry is derived from a study of CD8+CD57+ T cells in acquired aplastic anemia. Trimming shortened V by 7 bases and J by 7 bases, and 17 bases separated the two germline ends. Germline assignment: CDR1 ENHRY and CDR2 SYGVKD. This CDR3 spans 14 amino acids.

This chain connects TRBV10-3 to TRBJ2-1, with D maybe TRBD2 (7 bases). Sequenced: sorted CD4+, CD8+, or CD8+CD57+ T cells (not recorded which) from PBMCs. This TCR was sampled from a human donor with aplastic anemia. The CDR3 spells CAIKGGSRENEQFF. Written as DNA, the CDR3 is TGTGCCATCAAGGGGGGGAGCCGGGAAAATGAGCAGTTCTTC.